The sequence of this T cell receptor beta chain was determined in a study of cytomegalovirus exposure and HLA in healthy donors. TCRdb keeps only in-frame clones here, not all; method: immunoSEQ multiplex PCR. Of around 100,000 clones in the sample, roughly 85% were seen once. Study-level findings and limits: The tendency of first-cohort TCR clusters to co-occur in the 120 or so validation repertoires was the finding of a later analysis. Cytomegalovirus association was listed for 150 or so TCR beta chains. CMV antigen specificity of a few CMV-associated chains was confirmed in vitro.

Comments on this clone: Its antigen is unidentified.

Germline values: CDR1 KGHSH, CDR2 LQKENI. The ends were cut back, 5 bases at V and 2 bases at J, with 13 bases in the middle. This CDR3 contains 15 residues. The donors were in the approximately 130-subject validation cohort; that cohort was separate from the approximately 670-subject first cohort. The TCR was taken from a young man in good health and CMV-seropositive. V gene TRBV18 combines with J gene TRBJ1-5, with D possibly matching TRBD1 (6 bases). The material sequenced was PBMCs. The CDR3 nucleotides read TGTGCCAGCTCAGACGGGGCAGGGGGCAATCAGCCCCAGCATTTT. Amino acids: CASSDGAGGNQPQHF.